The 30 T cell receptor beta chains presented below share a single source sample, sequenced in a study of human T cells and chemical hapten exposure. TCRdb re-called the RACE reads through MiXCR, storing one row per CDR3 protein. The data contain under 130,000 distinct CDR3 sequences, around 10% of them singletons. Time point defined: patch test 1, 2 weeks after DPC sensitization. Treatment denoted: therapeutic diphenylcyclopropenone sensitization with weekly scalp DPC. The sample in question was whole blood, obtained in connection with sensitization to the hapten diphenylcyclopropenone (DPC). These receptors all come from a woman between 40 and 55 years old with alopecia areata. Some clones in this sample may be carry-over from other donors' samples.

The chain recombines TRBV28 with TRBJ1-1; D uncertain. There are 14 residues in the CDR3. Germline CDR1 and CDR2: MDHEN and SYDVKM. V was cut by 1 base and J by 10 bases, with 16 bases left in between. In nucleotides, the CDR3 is TGTGCCAGCAGTTTATTAGGGATCCAGGCCGCAGCTTTCTTT. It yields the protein CASSLLGIQAAAFF. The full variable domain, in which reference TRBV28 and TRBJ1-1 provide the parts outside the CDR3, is DVKVTQSSRYLVKRTGEKVFLECVQDMDHENMFWYRQDPGLGLRLIYFSYDVKMKEKGDIPEGYSVSREKKERFSLILESASTNQTSMYLCASSLLGIQAAAFFGQGTRLTVV.

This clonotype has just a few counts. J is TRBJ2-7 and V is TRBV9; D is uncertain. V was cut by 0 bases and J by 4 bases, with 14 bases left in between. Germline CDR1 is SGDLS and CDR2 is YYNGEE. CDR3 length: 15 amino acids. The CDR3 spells CASSVDASQPYEQYF. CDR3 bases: TGTGCCAGCAGCGTAGATGCCAGCCAACCTTACGAGCAGTACTTC.

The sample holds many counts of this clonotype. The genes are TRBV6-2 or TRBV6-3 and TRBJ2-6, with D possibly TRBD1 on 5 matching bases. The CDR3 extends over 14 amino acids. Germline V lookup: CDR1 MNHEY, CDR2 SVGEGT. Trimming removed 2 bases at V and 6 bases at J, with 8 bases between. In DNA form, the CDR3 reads TGTGCCAGCAGTTACGGACAAACGGCCAACGTCCTGACTTTC. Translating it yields CASSYGQTANVLTF.

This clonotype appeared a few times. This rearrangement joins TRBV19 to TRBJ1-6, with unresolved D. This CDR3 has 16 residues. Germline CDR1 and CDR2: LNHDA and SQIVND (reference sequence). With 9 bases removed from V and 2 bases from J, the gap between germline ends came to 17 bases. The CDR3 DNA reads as TGTGCCAGCCGCCCAACCCTAGGCACCTATAATTCACCCCTCCACTTT. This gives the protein CASRPTLGTYNSPLHF.

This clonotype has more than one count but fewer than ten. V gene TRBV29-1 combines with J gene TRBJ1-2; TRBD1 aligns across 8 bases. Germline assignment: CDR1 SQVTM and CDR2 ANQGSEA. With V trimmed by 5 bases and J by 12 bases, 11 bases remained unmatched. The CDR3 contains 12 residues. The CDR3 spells CSVTTGTGIDTF. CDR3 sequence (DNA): TGCAGCGTTACCACCGGGACAGGCATTGACACCTTC.

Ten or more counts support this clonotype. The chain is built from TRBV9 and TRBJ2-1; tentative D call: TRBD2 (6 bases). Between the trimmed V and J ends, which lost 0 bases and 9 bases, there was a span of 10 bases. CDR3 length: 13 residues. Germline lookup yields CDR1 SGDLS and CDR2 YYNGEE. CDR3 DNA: TGTGCCAGCAGCGTAGAGTACGGGGGTGAGCAGTTCTTC. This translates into CASSVEYGGEQFF.

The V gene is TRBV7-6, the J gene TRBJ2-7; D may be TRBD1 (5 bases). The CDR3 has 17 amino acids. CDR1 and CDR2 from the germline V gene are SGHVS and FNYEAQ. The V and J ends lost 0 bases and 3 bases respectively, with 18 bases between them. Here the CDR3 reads CASSLAGTGFSNYEQYF. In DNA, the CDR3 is TGTGCCAGCAGCTTAGCAGGAACAGGATTTTCAAACTACGAGCAGTACTTC.

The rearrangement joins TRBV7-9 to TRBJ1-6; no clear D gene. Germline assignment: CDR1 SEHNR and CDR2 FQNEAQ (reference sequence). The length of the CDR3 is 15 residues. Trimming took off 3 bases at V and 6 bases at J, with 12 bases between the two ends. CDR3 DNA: TGTGCCAGCAGCTTGGGTGAGGGCACTAATTCACCCCTCCACTTT. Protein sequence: CASSLGEGTNSPLHF. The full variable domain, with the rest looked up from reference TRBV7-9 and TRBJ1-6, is DTGVSQNPRHKITKRGQNVTFRCDPISEHNRLYWYRQTLGQGPEFLTYFQNEAQLEKSRLLSDRFSAERPKGSFSTLEIQRTEQGDSAMYLCASSLGEGTNSPLHFGNGTRLTVT.

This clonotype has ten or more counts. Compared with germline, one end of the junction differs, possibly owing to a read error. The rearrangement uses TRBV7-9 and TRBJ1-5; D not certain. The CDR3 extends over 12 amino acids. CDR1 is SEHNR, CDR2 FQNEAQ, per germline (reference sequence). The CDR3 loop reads CASSLLGQPQLF. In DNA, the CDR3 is TGTGCCAGCAGCTTATTGGGCCAGCCCCAGCTTTTT.

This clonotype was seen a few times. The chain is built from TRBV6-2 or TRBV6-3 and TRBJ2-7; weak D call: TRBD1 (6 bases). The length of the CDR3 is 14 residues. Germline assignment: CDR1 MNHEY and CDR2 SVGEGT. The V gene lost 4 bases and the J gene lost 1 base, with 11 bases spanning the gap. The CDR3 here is CASSWTEMSYEQYF. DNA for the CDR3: TGTGCCAGCAGTTGGACAGAGATGTCCTACGAGCAGTACTTC.

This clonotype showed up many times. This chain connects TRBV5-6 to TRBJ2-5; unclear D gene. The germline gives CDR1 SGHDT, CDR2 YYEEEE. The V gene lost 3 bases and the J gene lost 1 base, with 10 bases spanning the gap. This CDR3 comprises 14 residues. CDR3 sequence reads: CASSSRSPQETQYF. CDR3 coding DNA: TGTGCCAGCAGCTCCCGGTCCCCCCAAGAGACCCAGTACTTC. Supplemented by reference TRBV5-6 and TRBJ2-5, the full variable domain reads DAGVTQSPTHLIKTRGQQVTLRCSPKSGHDTVSWYQQALGQGPQFIFQYYEEEERQRGNFPDRFSGHQFPNYSSELNVNALLLGDSALYLCASSSRSPQETQYFGPGTRLLVL.

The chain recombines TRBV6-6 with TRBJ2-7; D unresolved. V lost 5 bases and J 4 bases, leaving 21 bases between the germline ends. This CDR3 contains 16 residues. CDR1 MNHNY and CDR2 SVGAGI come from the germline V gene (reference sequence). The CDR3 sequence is CASSGSGPENKYEQYF. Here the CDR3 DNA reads TGTGCCAGCAGTGGCTCGGGCCCAGAGAATAAATACGAGCAGTACTTC.

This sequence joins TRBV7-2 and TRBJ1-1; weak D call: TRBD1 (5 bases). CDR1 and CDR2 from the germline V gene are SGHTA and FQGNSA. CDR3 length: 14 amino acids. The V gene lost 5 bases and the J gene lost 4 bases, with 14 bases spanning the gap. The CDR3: CASSPIGAATEAFF. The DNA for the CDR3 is TGTGCCAGCAGCCCCATTGGGGCAGCCACTGAAGCTTTCTTT.

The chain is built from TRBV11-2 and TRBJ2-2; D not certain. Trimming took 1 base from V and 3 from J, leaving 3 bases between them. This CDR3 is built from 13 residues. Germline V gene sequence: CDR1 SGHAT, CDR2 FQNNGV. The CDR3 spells CASSLVDTGELFF. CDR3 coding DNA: TGTGCCAGCAGCTTAGTTGACACCGGGGAGCTGTTTTTT.

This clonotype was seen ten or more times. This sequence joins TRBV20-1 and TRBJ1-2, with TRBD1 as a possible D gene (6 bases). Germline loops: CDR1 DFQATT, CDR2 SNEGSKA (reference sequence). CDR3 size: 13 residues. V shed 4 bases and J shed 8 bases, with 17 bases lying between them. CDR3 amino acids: CSAKPEGVRGYTF. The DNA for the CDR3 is TGCAGTGCTAAGCCCGAGGGGGTCCGGGGCTACACCTTC.

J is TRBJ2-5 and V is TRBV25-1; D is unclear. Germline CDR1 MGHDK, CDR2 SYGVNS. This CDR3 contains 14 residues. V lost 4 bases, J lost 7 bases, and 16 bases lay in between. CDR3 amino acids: CASSGPELIGTQYF. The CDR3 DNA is TGTGCCAGCAGTGGTCCAGAACTAATAGGGACCCAGTACTTC.

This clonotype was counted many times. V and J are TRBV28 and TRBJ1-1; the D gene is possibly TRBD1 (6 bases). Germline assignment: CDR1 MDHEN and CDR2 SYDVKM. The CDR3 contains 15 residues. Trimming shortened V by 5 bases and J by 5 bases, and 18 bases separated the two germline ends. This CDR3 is CASSPYQGRWTEAFF. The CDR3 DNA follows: TGTGCCAGCAGTCCATATCAGGGGAGATGGACTGAAGCTTTCTTT.

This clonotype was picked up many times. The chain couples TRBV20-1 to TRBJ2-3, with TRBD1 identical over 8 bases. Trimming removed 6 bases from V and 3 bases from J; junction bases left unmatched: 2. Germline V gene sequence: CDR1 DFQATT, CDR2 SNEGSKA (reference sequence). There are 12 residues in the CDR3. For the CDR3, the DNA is TGCAGTGCCCGGACAGGGACAGATACGCAGTATTTT. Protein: CSARTGTDTQYF.

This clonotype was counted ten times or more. The CDR3 loop is CASSLGRGEQYF. CDR3 nucleotide sequence: TGTGCCAGCAGCTTGGGGCGTGGCGAGCAGTACTTC. This rearrangement joins TRBV5-4 to TRBJ2-7; D is ambiguous. The CDR3 contains 12 residues. Trimming removed 0 bases at V and 6 bases at J, with 7 bases between. Germline V gene lookup returns CDR1 SGHNT and CDR2 YYREEE (reference sequence).

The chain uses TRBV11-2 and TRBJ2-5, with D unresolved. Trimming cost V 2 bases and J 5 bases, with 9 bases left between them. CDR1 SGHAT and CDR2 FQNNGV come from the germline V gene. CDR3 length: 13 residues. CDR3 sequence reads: CASSLTYGETQYF. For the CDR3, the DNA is TGTGCCAGCAGCTTAACGTATGGGGAGACCCAGTACTTC.

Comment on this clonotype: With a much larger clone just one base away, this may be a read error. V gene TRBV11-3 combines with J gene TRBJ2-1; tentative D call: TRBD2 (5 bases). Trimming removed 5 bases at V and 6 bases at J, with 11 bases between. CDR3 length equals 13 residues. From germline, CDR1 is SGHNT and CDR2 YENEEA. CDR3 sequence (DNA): TGTGCCAGCAGCAAGGCTAGCTTCAATGAGCAGTTCTTC. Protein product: CASSKASFNEQFF.

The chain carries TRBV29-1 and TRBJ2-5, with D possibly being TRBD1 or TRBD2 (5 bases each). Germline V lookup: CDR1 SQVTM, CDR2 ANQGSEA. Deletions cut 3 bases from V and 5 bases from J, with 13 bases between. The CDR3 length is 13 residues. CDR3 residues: CSVDLRGRETQYF. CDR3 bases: TGCAGCGTTGATCTTCGGGGCAGGGAGACCCAGTACTTC.

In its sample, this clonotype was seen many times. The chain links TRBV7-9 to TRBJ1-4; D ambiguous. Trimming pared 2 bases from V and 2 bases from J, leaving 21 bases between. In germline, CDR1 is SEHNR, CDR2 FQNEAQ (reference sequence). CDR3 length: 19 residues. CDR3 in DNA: TGTGCCAGCAGCTTACAAAGGGTGAACCTCTGGGATACTAATGAAAAACTGTTTTTT. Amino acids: CASSLQRVNLWDTNEKLFF.

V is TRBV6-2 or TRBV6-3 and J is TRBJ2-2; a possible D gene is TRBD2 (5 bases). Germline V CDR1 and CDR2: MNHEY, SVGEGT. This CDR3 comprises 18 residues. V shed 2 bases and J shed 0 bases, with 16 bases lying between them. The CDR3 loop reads CASSYEGRLPSNTGELFF. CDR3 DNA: TGTGCCAGCAGTTACGAGGGCAGACTACCTTCGAACACCGGGGAGCTGTTTTTT.

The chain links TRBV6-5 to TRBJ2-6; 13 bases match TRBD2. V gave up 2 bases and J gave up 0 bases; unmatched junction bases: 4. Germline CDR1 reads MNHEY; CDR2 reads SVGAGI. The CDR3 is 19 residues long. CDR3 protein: CASSYRTSGGHSGANVLTF. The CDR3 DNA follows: TGTGCCAGCAGTTACCGGACTAGCGGGGGTCACTCTGGGGCCAACGTCCTGACTTTC.

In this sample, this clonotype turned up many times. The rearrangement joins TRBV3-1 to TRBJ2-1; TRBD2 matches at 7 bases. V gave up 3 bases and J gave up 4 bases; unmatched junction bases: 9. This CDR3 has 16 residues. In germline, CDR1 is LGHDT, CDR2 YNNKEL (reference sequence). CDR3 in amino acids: CASSQGSGKAYNEQFF. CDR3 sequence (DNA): TGTGCCAGCAGCCAGGGGAGCGGGAAGGCTTACAATGAGCAGTTCTTC.

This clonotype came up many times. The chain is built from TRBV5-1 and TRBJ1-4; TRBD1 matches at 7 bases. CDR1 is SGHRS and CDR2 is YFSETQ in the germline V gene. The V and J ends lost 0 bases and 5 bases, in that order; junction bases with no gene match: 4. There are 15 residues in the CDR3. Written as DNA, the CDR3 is TGCGCCAGCAGCTTGGAGGGACAGTTGAATGAAAAACTGTTTTTT. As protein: CASSLEGQLNEKLFF.

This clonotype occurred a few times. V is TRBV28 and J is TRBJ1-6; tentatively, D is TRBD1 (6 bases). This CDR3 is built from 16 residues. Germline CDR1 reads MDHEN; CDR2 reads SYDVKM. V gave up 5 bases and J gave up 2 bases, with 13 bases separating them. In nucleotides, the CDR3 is TGTGCCAGCAGTGGGGGACACACGACCTATAATTCACCCCTCCACTTT. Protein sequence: CASSGGHTTYNSPLHF.

The chain's CDR3 is CASSVDSFGNTEAFF. The CDR3 DNA reads TGTGCCAGCAGTGTCGACAGTTTCGGGAACACTGAAGCTTTCTTT. This rearrangement joins TRBV7-2 to TRBJ1-1; a possible D gene is TRBD1 (5 bases). CDR3 length equals 15 residues. The germline V and J ends were trimmed by 6 bases and 1 base, with 15 bases remaining between them. Germline assignment: CDR1 SGHTA and CDR2 FQGNSA.

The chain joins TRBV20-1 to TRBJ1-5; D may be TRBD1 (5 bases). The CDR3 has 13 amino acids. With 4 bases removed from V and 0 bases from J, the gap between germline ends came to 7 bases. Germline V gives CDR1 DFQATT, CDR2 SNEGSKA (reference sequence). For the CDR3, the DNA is TGCAGTGCTAAAGGGGATAGCAATCAGCCCCAGCATTTT. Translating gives CSAKGDSNQPQHF.